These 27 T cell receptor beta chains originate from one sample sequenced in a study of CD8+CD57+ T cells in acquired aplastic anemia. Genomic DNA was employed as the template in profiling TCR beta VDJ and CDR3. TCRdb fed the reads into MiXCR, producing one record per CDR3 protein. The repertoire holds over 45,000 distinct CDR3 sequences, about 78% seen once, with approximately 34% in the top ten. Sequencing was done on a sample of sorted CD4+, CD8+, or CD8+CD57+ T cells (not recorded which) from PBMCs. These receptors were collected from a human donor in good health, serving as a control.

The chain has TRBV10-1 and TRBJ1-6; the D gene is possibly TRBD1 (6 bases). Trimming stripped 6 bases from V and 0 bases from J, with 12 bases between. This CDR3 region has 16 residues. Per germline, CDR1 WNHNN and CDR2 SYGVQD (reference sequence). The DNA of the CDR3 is TGCGCCAGCAGGGCCGACAGGAGCTCCTATAATTCACCCCTCCACTTT. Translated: CASRADRSSYNSPLHF.

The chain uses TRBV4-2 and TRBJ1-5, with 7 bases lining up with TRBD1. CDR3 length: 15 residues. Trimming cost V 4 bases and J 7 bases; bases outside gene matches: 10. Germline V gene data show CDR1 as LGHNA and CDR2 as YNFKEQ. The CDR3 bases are TGTGCCAGCAGCCCTGTAGACAGGGACGGACAGCCCCAGCATTTT. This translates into CASSPVDRDGQPQHF.

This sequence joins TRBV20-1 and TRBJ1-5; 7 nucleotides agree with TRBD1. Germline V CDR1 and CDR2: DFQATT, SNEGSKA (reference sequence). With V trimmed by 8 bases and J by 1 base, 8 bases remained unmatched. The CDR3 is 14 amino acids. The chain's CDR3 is CSTVNRGSNQPQHF. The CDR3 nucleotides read TGCAGTACCGTTAACAGGGGAAGCAATCAGCCCCAGCATTTT.

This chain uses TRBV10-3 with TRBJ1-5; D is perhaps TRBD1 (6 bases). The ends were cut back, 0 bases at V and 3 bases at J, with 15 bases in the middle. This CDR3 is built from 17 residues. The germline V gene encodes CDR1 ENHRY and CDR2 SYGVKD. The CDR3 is CAISESTGQANNQPQHF. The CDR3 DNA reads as TGTGCCATCAGTGAGTCGACGGGACAAGCGAACAATCAGCCCCAGCATTTT.

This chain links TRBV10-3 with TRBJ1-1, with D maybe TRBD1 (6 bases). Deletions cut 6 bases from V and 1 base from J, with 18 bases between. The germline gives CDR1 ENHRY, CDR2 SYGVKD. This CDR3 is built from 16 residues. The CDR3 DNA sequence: TGTGCCATCAGGATGGGCCAGGGGCGAGGGAACACTGAAGCTTTCTTT. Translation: CAIRMGQGRGNTEAFF.

The CDR3 region is CASSDRTSGNTIYF. Here the CDR3 DNA reads TGTGCCAGCAGTGACAGGACCTCTGGAAACACCATATATTTT. V gene TRBV2 combines with J gene TRBJ1-3; D call uncertain. CDR3 size: 14 residues. Trimming cost V 3 bases and J 0 bases, with 6 bases left between them. The germline V gene encodes CDR1 SNHLY and CDR2 FYNNEI.

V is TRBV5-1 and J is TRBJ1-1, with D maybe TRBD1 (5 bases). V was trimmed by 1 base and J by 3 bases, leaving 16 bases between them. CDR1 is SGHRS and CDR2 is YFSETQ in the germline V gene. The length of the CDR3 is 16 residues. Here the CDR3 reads CASSLRIGGTDTEAFF. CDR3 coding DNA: TGCGCCAGCAGCTTGAGGATTGGGGGGACGGACACTGAAGCTTTCTTT.

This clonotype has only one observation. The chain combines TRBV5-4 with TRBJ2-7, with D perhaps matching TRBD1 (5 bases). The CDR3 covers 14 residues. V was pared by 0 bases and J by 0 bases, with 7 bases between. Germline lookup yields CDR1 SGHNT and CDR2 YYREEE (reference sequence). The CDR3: CASSLVTGSYEQYF. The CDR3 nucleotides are TGTGCCAGCAGCTTGGTTACAGGCTCCTACGAGCAGTACTTC.

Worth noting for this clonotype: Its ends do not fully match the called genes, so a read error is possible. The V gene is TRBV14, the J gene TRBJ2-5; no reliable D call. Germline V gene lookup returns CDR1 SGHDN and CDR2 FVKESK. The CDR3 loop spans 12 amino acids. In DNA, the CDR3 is TGTGCCAGTTGCCAAGAATACGAGACCCAGTACTTT. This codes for CASCQEYETQYF.

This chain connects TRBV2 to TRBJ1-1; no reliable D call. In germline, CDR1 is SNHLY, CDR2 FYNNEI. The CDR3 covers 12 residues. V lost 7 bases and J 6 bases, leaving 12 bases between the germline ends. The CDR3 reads CASTPVPPEAFF. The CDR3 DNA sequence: TGTGCCAGCACCCCAGTCCCTCCTGAAGCTTTCTTT.

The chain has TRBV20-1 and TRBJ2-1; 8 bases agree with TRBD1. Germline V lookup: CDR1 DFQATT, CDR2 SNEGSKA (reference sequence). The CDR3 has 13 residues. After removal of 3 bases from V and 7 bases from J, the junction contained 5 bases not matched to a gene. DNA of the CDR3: TGCAGTGCTAGCCGGACAGGGCGAAATGAGCAGTTCTTC. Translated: CSASRTGRNEQFF.

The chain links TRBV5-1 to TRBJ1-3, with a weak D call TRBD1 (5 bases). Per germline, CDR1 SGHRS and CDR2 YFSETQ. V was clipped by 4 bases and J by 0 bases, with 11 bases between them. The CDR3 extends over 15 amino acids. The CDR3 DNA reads TGCGCCAGCAGCACCACAGGCGCCTCTGGAAACACCATATATTTT. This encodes CASSTTGASGNTIYF.

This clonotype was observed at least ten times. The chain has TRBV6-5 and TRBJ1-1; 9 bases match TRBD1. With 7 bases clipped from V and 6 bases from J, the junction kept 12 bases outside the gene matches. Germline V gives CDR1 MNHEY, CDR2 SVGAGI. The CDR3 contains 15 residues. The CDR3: CASIRTDRGVPEAFF. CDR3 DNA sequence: TGTGCCAGCATCAGAACGGACAGGGGAGTCCCTGAAGCTTTCTTT.

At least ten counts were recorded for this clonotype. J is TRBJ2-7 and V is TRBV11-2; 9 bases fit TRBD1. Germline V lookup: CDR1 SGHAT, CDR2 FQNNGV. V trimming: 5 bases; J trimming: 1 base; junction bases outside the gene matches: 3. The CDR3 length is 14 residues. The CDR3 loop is CASSAGQGSYEQYF. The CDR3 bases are TGTGCCAGCAGCGCAGGACAGGGGTCCTACGAGCAGTACTTC.

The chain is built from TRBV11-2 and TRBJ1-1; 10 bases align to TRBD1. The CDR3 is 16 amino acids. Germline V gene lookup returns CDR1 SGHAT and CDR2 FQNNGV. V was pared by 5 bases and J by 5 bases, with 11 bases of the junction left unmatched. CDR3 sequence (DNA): TGTGCCAGCAGCCACCGAGGGACAGGGGCTAGGACTGAAGCTTTCTTT. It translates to CASSHRGTGARTEAFF.

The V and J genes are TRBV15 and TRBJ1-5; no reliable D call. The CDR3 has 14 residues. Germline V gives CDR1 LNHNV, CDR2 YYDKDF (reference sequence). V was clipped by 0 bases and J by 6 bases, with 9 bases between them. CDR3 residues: CATSRDSAGQPQHF. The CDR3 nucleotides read TGTGCCACCAGCAGAGACAGCGCCGGTCAGCCCCAGCATTTT.

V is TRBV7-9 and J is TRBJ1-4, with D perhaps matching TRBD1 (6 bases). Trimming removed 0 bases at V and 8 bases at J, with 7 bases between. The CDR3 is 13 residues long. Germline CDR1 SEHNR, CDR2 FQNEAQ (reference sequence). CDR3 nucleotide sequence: TGTGCCAGCAGCTTAGCAAGGGGGGAAAAACTGTTTTTT. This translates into CASSLARGEKLFF.

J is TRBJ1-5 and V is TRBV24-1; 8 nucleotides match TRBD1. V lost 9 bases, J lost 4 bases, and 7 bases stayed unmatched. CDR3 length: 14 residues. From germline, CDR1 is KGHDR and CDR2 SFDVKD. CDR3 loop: CATRGQGRNQPQHF. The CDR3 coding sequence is TGTGCCACCCGAGGACAGGGAAGGAATCAGCCCCAGCATTTT.

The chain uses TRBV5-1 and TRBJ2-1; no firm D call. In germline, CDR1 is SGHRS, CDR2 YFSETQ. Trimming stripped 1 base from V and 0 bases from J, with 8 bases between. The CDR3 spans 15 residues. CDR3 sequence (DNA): TGCGCCAGCAGCTTGTACCAAAGCTCCTACAATGAGCAGTTCTTC. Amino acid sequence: CASSLYQSSYNEQFF. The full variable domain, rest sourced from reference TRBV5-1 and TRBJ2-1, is KAGVTQTPRYLIKTRGQQVTLSCSPISGHRSVSWYQQTPGQGLQFLFEYFSETQRNKGNFPGRFSGRQFSNSRSEMNVSTLELGDSALYLCASSLYQSSYNEQFFGPGTRLTVL.

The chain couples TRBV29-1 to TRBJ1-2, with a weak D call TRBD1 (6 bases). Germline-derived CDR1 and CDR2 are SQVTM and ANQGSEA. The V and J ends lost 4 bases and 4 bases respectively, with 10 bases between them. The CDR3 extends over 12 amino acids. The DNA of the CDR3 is TGCAGCGTTGCACCGACAGGCTATGGCTACACCTTC. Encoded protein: CSVAPTGYGYTF.

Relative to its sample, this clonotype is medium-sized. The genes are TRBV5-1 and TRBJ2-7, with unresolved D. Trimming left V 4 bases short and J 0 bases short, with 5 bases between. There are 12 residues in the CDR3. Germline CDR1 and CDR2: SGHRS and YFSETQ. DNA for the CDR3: TGCGCCAGCAGCGCGAACTCCTACGAGCAGTACTTC. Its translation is CASSANSYEQYF.

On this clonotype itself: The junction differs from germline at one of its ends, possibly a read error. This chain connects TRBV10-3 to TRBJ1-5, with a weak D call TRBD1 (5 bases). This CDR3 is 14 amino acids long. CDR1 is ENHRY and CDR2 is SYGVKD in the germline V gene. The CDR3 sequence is CATSAGKRNQPQHF. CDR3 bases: TGTGCCACCAGTGCAGGGAAGCGGAATCAGCCCCAGCATTTT.

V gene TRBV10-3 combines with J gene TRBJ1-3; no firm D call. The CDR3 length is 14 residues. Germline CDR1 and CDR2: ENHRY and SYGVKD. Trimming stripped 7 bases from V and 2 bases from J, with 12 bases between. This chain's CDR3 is CAITVTQAGNTIYF. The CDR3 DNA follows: TGTGCCATCACGGTGACACAAGCTGGAAACACCATATATTTT.

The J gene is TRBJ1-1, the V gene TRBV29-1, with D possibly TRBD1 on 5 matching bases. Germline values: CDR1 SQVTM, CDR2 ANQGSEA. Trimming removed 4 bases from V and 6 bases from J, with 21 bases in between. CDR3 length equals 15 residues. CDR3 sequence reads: CSVGGGTQGFSEAFF. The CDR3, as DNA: TGCAGCGTTGGCGGGGGGACTCAAGGGTTCTCTGAAGCTTTCTTT.

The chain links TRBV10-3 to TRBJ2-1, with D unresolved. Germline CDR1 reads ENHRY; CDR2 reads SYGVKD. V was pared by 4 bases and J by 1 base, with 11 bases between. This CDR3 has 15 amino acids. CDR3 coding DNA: TGTGCCATCAGTGGAGGCCCCGGATCCTACAATGAGCAGTTCTTC. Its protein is CAISGGPGSYNEQFF.

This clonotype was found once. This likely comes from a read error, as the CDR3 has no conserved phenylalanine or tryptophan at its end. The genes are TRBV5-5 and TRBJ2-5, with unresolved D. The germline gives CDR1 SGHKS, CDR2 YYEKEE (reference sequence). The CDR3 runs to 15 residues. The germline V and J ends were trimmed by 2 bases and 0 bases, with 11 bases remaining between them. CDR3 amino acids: CASSFRTLYQETQYI. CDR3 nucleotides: TGTGCCAGCAGCTTCCGGACGTTATACCAAGAGACCCAGTACATC.

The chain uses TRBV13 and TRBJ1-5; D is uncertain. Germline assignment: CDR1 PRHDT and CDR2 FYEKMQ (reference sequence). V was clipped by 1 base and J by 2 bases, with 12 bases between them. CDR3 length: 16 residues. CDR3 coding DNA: TGTGCCAGCAGCTTAGATGATGGAAAGGGCAATCAGCCCCAGCATTTT. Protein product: CASSLDDGKGNQPQHF.